The T cell receptor (beta chain) under discussion was sequenced for a study of blood T cell repertoires in COVID-19. Authors' data handling: Reference gene primers were amplified, and this amplification served to estimate nucleated cell counts. Libraries were prepared by immunoSEQ multiplex PCR; TCRdb keeps only in-frame clonotypes and omits some of them. V and J calls and clone size come straight from that table; D and trimming were deduced from the DNA. The data hold more than 150,000 clones, with over 75% observed a single time. This clone has a handful of counts. This TCR was recovered from a woman in her 70s with acute or convalescent COVID-19. Sequencing was carried out using peripheral blood.

In nucleotides, the CDR3 is TGTGCCAGCGCGTCCTCGAACACCGGGGAGCTGTTTTTT. Protein product: CASASSNTGELFF. The chain links TRBV6-6 to TRBJ2-2; no clear D gene. Germline loops: CDR1 MNHNY, CDR2 SVGAGI (reference sequence). CDR3 length: 13 residues. The V end lost 8 bases, the J end lost 0 bases, and 7 bases lay between the germline ends.